This T cell receptor (beta chain) was recorded in a study of blood T cell repertoires in COVID-19. The wider study: COVID-19 samples collected from the United States, Italy and Spain covered acute and convalescent phases.

Libraries were prepared by immunoSEQ multiplex PCR; TCRdb keeps only in-frame clonotypes and omits some of them. The sample contains about 130,000 clones, 75% to 90% of which appear only once. This clone was observed once. The CDR3 is made up of 15 amino acids. Germline V gene lookup returns CDR1 SGHTA and CDR2 FQGNSA. Between the trimmed V and J ends, which lost 1 base and 0 bases, there was a span of 9 bases. The rearrangement joins TRBV7-2 to TRBJ1-1; D unresolved. The sequence was obtained from a human donor in a cohort sampled during active COVID-19. Sample: peripheral blood. CDR3 residues: CASSLGRFVNTEAFF. CDR3 nucleotides: TGTGCCAGCAGCTTAGGGCGGTTTGTGAACACTGAAGCTTTCTTT.